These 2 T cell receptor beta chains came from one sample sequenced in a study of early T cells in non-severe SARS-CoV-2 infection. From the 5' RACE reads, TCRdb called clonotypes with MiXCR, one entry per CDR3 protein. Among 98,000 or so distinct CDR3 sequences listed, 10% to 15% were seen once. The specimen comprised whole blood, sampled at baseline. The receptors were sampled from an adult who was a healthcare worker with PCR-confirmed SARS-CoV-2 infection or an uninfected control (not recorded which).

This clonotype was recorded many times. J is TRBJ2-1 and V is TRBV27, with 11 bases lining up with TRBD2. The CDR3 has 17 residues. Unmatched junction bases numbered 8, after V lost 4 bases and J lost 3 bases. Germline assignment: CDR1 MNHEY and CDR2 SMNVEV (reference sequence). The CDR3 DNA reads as TGTGCCAGCAGTTCCTCACCGCTAGCGGGGGGCTACAATGAGCAGTTCTTC. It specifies CASSSSPLAGGYNEQFF.

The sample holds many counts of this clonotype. The CDR3 DNA reads as TGTGCCAGCAGCGGGGGTTCCTCCTACGAGCAGTACTTC. Protein product: CASSGGSSYEQYF. The chain couples TRBV6-1 to TRBJ2-7; the D gene is possibly TRBD2 (6 bases). V was trimmed by 6 bases and J by 0 bases, leaving 9 bases between them. Germline V gives CDR1 MNHNS, CDR2 SASEGT. The CDR3 extends over 13 amino acids.